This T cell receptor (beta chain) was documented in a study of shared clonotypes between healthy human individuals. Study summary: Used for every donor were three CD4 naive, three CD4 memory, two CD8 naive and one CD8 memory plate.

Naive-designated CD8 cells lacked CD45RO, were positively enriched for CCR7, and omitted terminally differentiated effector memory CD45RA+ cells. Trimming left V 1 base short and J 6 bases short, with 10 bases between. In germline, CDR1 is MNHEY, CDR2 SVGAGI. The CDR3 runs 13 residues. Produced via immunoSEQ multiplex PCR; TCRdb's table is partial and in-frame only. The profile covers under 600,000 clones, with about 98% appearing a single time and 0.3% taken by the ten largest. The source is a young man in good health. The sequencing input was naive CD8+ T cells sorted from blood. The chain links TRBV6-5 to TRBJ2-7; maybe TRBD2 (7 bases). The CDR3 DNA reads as TGTGCCAGCAGTTACTGGGGAGGGGGCGAGCAGTACTTC. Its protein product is CASSYWGGGEQYF.